This entry features one T cell receptor beta chain sequence. Antigen: not known. Germline CDR1 LNHDA, CDR2 SQIVND (reference sequence). This CDR3 contains 15 residues. The V end lost 7 bases, the J end lost 0 bases, and 13 bases lay between the germline ends. This record belongs to a study of PD-1 blockade in classical Hodgkin lymphoma. Using immunoSEQ multiplex PCR, the repertoire was profiled, and TCRdb retains in-frame clones only, with some absent. The sample contains 80,000 to 100,000 clones, roughly 80% of which appear only once. Overall study findings and caveats: The CD4+ diversity rise by C4D1 was clearest in complete responders. For complete responders, baseline diversity was comparable to that of newly diagnosed patients.

No patient escaped relapse after autologous stem cell transplantation, and brentuximab vedotin exposure varied. Under best response, outcomes were complete response, partial response or progressive disease. The source was peripheral blood mononuclear cells (PBMCs), collected before the second cycle of nivolumab. This TCR was sampled from a human donor with classical Hodgkin lymphoma. This chain uses TRBV19 with TRBJ2-1; D remains unclear. The CDR3 loop is CASTLGPLSYNEQFF. The DNA of the CDR3 is TGTGCCAGTACCCTCGGTCCCCTCTCCTACAATGAGCAGTTCTTC.